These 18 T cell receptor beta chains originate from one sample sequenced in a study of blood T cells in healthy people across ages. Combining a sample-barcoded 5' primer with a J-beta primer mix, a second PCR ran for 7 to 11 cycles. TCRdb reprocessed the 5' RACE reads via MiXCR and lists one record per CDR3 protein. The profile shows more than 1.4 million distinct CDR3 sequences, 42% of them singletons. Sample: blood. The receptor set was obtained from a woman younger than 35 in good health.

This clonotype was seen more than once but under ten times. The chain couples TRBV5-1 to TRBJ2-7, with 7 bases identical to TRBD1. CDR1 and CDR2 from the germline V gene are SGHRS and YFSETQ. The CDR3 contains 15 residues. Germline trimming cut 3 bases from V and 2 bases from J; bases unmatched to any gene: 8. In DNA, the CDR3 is TGCGCCAGCAGCTCTTGGCCGGGACAGACCTACGAGCAGTACTTC. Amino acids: CASSSWPGQTYEQYF. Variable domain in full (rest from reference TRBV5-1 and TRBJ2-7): KAGVTQTPRYLIKTRGQQVTLSCSPISGHRSVSWYQQTPGQGLQFLFEYFSETQRNKGNFPGRFSGRQFSNSRSEMNVSTLELGDSALYLCASSSWPGQTYEQYFGPGTRLTVT.

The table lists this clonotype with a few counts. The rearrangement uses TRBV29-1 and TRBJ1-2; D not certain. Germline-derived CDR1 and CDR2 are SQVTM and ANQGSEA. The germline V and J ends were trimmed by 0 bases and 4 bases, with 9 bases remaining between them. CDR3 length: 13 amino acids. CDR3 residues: CSVEEGEGYGYTF. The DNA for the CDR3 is TGCAGCGTTGAAGAAGGCGAGGGCTATGGCTACACCTTC.

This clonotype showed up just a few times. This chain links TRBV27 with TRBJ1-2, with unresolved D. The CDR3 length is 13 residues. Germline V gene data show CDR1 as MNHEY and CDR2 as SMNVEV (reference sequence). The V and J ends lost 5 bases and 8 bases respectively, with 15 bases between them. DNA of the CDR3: TGTGCCAGCAGTGTGGGCGCCGCGGGAGGCTACACCTTC. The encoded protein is CASSVGAAGGYTF.

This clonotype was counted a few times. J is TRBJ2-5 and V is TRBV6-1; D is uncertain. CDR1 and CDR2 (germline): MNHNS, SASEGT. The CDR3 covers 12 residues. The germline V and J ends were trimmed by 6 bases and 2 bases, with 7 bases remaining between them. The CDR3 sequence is CASSDTQETQYF. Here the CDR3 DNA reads TGTGCCAGCAGCGACACACAAGAGACCCAGTACTTC.

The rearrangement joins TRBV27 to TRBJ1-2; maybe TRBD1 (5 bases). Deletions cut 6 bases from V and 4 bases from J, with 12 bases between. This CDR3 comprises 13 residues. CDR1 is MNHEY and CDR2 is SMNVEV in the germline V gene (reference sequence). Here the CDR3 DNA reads TGTGCCAGCAGGCCCCGGGGCCCCTATGGCTACACCTTC. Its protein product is CASRPRGPYGYTF.

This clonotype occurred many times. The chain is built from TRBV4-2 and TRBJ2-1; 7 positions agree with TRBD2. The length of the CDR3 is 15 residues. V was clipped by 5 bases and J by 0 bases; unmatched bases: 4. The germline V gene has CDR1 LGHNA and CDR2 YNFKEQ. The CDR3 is CASSAGESSYNEQFF. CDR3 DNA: TGTGCCAGCAGCGCGGGGGAGAGCTCCTACAATGAGCAGTTCTTC.

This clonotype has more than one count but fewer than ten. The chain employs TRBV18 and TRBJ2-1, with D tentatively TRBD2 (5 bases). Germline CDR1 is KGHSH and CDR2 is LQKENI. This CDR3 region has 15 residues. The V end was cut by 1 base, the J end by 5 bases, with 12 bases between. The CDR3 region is CASSPLQAADNEQFF. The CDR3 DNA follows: TGTGCCAGCTCACCACTTCAAGCGGCGGACAATGAGCAGTTCTTC.

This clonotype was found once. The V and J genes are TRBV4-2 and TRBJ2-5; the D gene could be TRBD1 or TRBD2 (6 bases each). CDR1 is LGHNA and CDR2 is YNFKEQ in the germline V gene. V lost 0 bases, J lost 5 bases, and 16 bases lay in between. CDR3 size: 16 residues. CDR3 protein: CASSQDHGGVRETQYF. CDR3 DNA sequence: TGTGCCAGCAGCCAAGATCACGGGGGCGTCCGGGAGACCCAGTACTTC.

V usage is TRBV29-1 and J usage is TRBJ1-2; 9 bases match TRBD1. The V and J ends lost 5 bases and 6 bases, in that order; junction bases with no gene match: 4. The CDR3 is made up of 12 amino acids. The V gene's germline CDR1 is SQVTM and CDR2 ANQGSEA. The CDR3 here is CSVFRQGDGYTF. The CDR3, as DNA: TGCAGCGTTTTTCGACAGGGGGATGGCTACACCTTC.

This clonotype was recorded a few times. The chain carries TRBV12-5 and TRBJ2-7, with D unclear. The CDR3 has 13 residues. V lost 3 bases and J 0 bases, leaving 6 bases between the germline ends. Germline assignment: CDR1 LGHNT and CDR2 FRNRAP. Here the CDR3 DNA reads TGTGCTAGTGGTTTCGATGGCTCCTACGAGCAGTACTTC. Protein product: CASGFDGSYEQYF.

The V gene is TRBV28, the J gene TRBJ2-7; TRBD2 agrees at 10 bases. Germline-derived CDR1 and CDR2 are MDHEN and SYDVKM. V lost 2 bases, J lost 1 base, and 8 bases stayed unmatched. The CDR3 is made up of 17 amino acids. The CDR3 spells CASSLKASGGQSYEQYF. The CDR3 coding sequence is TGTGCCAGCAGTTTAAAGGCTAGCGGGGGCCAATCCTACGAGCAGTACTTC.

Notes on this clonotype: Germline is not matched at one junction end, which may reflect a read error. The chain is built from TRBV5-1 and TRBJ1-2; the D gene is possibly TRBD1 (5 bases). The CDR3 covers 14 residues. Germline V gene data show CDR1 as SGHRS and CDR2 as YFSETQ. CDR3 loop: CASSLGTGIYGYTF. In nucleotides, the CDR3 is TGTGCCAGCAGCTTAGGTACAGGCATCTATGGCTACACCTTC.

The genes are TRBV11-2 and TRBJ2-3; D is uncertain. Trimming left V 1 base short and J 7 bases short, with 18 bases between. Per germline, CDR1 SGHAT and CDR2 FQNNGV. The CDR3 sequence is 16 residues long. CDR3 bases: TGTGCCAGCAGCTTAGGCCCGGTTTACAGTGTAAATACGCAGTATTTT. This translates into CASSLGPVYSVNTQYF.

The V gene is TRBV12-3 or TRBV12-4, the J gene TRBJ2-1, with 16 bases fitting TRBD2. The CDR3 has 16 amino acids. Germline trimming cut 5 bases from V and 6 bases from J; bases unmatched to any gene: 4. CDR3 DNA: TGTGCCAGCAGTCCCGGGACTAGCGGGGGGGCCAATGAGCAGTTCTTC. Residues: CASSPGTSGGANEQFF.

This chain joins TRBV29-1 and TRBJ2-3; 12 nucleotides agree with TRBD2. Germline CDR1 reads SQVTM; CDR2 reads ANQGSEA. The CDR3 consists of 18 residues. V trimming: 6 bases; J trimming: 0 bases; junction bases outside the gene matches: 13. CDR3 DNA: TGCAGCGTGTCCCTAGCGGGGGGGGCTTTATTTAGCACAGATACGCAGTATTTT. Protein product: CSVSLAGGALFSTDTQYF.

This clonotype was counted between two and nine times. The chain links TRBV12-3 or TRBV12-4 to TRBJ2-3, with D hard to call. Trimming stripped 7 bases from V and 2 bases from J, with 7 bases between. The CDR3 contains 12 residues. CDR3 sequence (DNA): TGTGCCAGCAAGCAGTCCACAGATACGCAGTATTTT. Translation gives CASKQSTDTQYF.

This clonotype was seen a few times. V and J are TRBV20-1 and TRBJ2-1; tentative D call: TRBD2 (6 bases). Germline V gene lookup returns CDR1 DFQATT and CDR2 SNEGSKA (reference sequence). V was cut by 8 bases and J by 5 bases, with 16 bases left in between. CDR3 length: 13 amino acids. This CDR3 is CSPSGGANNEQFF. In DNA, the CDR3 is TGCAGTCCCTCTGGCGGGGCCAACAATGAGCAGTTCTTC.

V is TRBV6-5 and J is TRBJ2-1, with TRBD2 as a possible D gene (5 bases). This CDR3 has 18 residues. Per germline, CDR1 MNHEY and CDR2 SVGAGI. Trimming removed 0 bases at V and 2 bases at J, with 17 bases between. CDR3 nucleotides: TGTGCCAGCAGTTACTCGATGCTTGCGGGTAAGACCTACAATGAGCAGTTCTTC. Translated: CASSYSMLAGKTYNEQFF.